The 28 T cell receptor beta chains reported below all come from one sample, sequenced in a study of blood T cells in healthy people across ages. The second PCR ran roughly 7 to 12 cycles with a sample-barcoded 5' primer and J-beta primers. TCRdb used MiXCR to reprocess the 5' RACE reads, holding one entry per CDR3 protein. The table has around 2 million distinct CDR3 sequences, approximately 39% seen once; the top ten hold roughly 24%. The sample taken for sequencing was blood. The receptors were gathered from a human donor in good health.

This sequence joins TRBV4-3 and TRBJ2-2, with D unclear. This CDR3 contains 14 residues. With 0 bases removed from V and 5 bases from J, the gap between germline ends came to 7 bases. The germline V gene encodes CDR1 LGHNA and CDR2 YSLEER. This chain's CDR3 is CASSQDLWTGELFF. The CDR3 region has the DNA TGCGCCAGCAGCCAAGATCTTTGGACCGGGGAGCTGTTTTTT.

In nucleotides, the CDR3 is TGTGCCAGCAGCAATCTTAGGAATCAGCCCCAGCATTTT. This translates into CASSNLRNQPQHF. J is TRBJ1-5 and V is TRBV7-2, with unresolved D. Trimming pared 5 bases from V and 4 bases from J, leaving 9 bases between. This CDR3 is 13 amino acids long. Germline V lookup: CDR1 SGHTA, CDR2 FQGNSA.

The CDR3 DNA sequence: TGCAGTGCAGCCATTCGCGCTACCAATGTCTCCTACGAGCAGTACTTC. It encodes CSAAIRATNVSYEQYF. This chain links TRBV20-1 with TRBJ2-7; D is uncertain. The CDR3 contains 16 residues. Looked up from germline, CDR1 is DFQATT and CDR2 is SNEGSKA (reference sequence). With 6 bases removed from V and 0 bases from J, the gap between germline ends came to 21 bases.

This clonotype was counted many times. V gene TRBV20-1 combines with J gene TRBJ2-7; tentatively, D is TRBD1 (5 bases). Trimming cost V 3 bases and J 3 bases, with 15 bases left between them. Germline V gene lookup returns CDR1 DFQATT and CDR2 SNEGSKA (reference sequence). The CDR3 spans 14 residues. CDR3: CSASSLGVVYEQYF. CDR3 bases: TGCAGTGCTAGCAGCTTAGGGGTTGTCTACGAGCAGTACTTC.

J is TRBJ2-7 and V is TRBV5-1, with 10 nucleotides matching TRBD1. The CDR3 is 16 amino acids. With 0 bases clipped from V and 5 bases from J, the junction kept 8 bases outside the gene matches. Per the germline V gene, CDR1 is SGHRS and CDR2 is YFSETQ. The CDR3 loop is CASSLGQGAPRHEQYF. The DNA of the CDR3 is TGCGCCAGCAGCTTGGGACAGGGGGCGCCCAGGCACGAGCAGTACTTC.

This clonotype showed up many times. This chain links TRBV28 with TRBJ2-7; the D is unclear. V gave up 2 bases and J gave up 4 bases, with 12 bases separating them. This CDR3 comprises 14 residues. Germline V gene lookup returns CDR1 MDHEN and CDR2 SYDVKM. The CDR3 region is CASSLRAQRYEQYF. CDR3 DNA: TGTGCCAGCAGTTTAAGGGCTCAGCGATACGAGCAGTACTTC.

This clonotype was detected a few times. The V and J genes are TRBV7-2 and TRBJ2-3, with a tentative D call TRBD2 (6 bases). Germline lookup yields CDR1 SGHTA and CDR2 FQGNSA. This CDR3 is built from 14 residues. Trimming shortened V by 7 bases and J by 1 base, and 12 bases separated the two germline ends. In DNA, the CDR3 is TGTGCCAGCAAACAATCGGGGGGCACAGATACGCAGTATTTT. Its translation: CASKQSGGTDTQYF.

The V call is TRBV27, the J call TRBJ1-5; D perhaps matches TRBD1 (6 bases). V was trimmed by 6 bases and J by 7 bases, leaving 19 bases between them. The CDR3 sequence is 15 residues long. CDR1 and CDR2 (germline): MNHEY, SMNVEV (reference sequence). The CDR3 reads CASRRTGNAGQPQHF. Here the CDR3 DNA reads TGTGCCAGCAGGAGAACAGGGAACGCGGGGCAGCCCCAGCATTTT.

The chain recombines TRBV6-2 or TRBV6-3 with TRBJ2-7; no firm D call. This CDR3 is 13 amino acids long. Deletions cut 2 bases from V and 1 base from J, with 6 bases between. CDR1 is MNHEY and CDR2 is SVGEGT in the germline V gene. The CDR3 nucleotides read TGTGCCAGCAGTTACGACTTTTCCTACGAGCAGTACTTC. It is translated as CASSYDFSYEQYF.

The J gene is TRBJ1-1, the V gene TRBV7-2, with D hard to call. V dropped 5 bases and J dropped 8 bases, with 18 bases sitting between them. The CDR3 sequence is 14 residues long. Germline CDR1 SGHTA, CDR2 FQGNSA. The CDR3 region is CASSPPGGSGEAFF. The CDR3, as DNA: TGTGCCAGCAGCCCCCCAGGAGGGTCGGGGGAAGCTTTCTTT.

This clonotype was seen only a few times. The J gene is TRBJ2-5, the V gene TRBV24-1, with D tentatively TRBD1 (6 bases). Judging by the DNA end, TRBJ2-7 fits better; the J call may be wrong. This CDR3 contains 15 residues. The germline V gene has CDR1 KGHDR and CDR2 SFDVKD. Here the CDR3 reads CATSDQKQGSYEQYF. In DNA, the CDR3 is TGTGCCACCAGTGACCAAAAACAGGGATCCTACGAGCAGTACTTC.

This clonotype turned up a few times. The V gene is TRBV24-1, the J gene TRBJ2-5, with D perhaps being TRBD1 or TRBD2 (5 bases each). This CDR3 is 15 amino acids long. Germline V lookup: CDR1 KGHDR, CDR2 SFDVKD. Trimming stripped 4 bases from V and 1 base from J, with 12 bases between. The CDR3 loop is CATSEGSGPQETQYF. CDR3 bases: TGTGCCACCAGTGAAGGATCGGGGCCCCAAGAGACCCAGTACTTC.

This clonotype was counted a few times. The rearrangement uses TRBV28 and TRBJ2-3; no reliable D call. V was shortened by 3 bases and J by 5 bases, with 9 bases between the two germline ends. The CDR3 covers 13 residues. CDR1 and CDR2 from the germline V gene are MDHEN and SYDVKM. CDR3 DNA sequence: TGTGCCAGCAGTTTGGTGCAGATAGATACGCAGTATTTT. Translated: CASSLVQIDTQYF.

This clonotype has more than one count but fewer than ten. The chain recombines TRBV12-3 or TRBV12-4 with TRBJ1-2; 7 nucleotides match TRBD1. J was trimmed by 4 bases and V by 5 bases; bases with no gene match: 7. The CDR3 is made up of 14 amino acids. CDR3 loop: CASSVKGGAYGYTF. The CDR3 DNA follows: TGTGCCAGCAGTGTAAAAGGGGGCGCCTATGGCTACACCTTC.

This clonotype was detected many times. This chain uses TRBV9 with TRBJ2-3; no clear D gene. Trimming removed 4 bases at V and 0 bases at J, with 12 bases between. The CDR3 loop spans 15 amino acids. Germline lookup yields CDR1 SGDLS and CDR2 YYNGEE. CDR3 nucleotide sequence: TGTGCCAGCAGCACATGGACGGCCAGCACAGATACGCAGTATTTT. Amino acid sequence: CASSTWTASTDTQYF.

This clonotype has at least ten counts. This chain links TRBV6-5 with TRBJ2-3; 7 bases are a match to TRBD1. Germline V gives CDR1 MNHEY, CDR2 SVGAGI. V lost 6 bases and J lost 1; bases outside the gene matches: 4. The CDR3 extends over 14 amino acids. As DNA, the CDR3 is TGTGCCAGCAGCCGTGGACAGGGCACAGATACGCAGTATTTT. Its translation is CASSRGQGTDTQYF.

The chain has TRBV12-3 or TRBV12-4 and TRBJ2-3; a possible D gene is TRBD1 (6 bases). This CDR3 region has 14 residues. Trimming shortened V by 4 bases and J by 6 bases, and 14 bases separated the two germline ends. The CDR3 region is CASSYRQVWDTQYF. The DNA of the CDR3 is TGTGCCAGCAGTTACAGACAGGTATGGGATACGCAGTATTTT.

The V gene is TRBV29-1, the J gene TRBJ2-4; D gene uncertain. V was trimmed by 6 bases and J by 7 bases, leaving 16 bases between them. This CDR3 is built from 13 residues. CDR1 SQVTM and CDR2 ANQGSEA come from the germline V gene. This CDR3 is CSVSETLGNIQYF. In DNA, the CDR3 is TGCAGCGTCTCCGAAACGTTGGGGAACATTCAGTACTTC.

The sample holds a few counts of this clonotype. This chain joins TRBV13 and TRBJ2-5, with D possibly called TRBD1 or TRBD2 (5 bases each). The germline CDR1 and CDR2 sequences are PRHDT and FYEKMQ (reference sequence). Trimming removed 4 bases from V and 5 bases from J, with 17 bases in between. The CDR3 has 15 residues. DNA of the CDR3: TGTGCCAGCAGCTCCCGGGACGGTTCCGGGGAGACCCAGTACTTC. It encodes CASSSRDGSGETQYF.

This clonotype was seen only once. The chain carries TRBV7-2 and TRBJ2-1; D uncertain. This CDR3 is 15 amino acids long. With 1 base removed from V and 4 bases from J, the gap between germline ends came to 11 bases. Germline lookup yields CDR1 SGHTA and CDR2 FQGNSA. This chain's CDR3 is CASSLVWQNYNEQFF. The DNA for the CDR3 is TGTGCCAGCAGCTTAGTCTGGCAGAATTACAATGAGCAGTTCTTC.

V gene TRBV5-1 combines with J gene TRBJ2-5, with 9 bases fitting TRBD1. This CDR3 has 16 amino acids. Germline CDR1 SGHRS, CDR2 YFSETQ. V trimming: 0 bases; J trimming: 5 bases; junction bases outside the gene matches: 8. The CDR3 spells CASSLDVLTGGETQYF. DNA of the CDR3: TGCGCCAGCAGCTTGGACGTTTTGACAGGGGGGGAGACCCAGTACTTC.

The rearrangement links TRBV12-3 or TRBV12-4 to TRBJ2-3, with 10 bases matching TRBD2. V dropped 2 bases and J dropped 14; count of bases not matched to a gene: 7. The CDR3 is made up of 13 amino acids. The CDR3 DNA sequence: TGTGCCAGCAGTTTAAAACCCGAGCGGGGGGGGTATTTT. It codes for CASSLKPERGGYF.

This clonotype was counted ten times or more. The DNA of the CDR3 is TGTGCCAGCAGTTCCCAGAATGAGCAGTTCTTC. Its translation is CASSSQNEQFF. The genes are TRBV27 and TRBJ2-1, with no clear D. V was shortened by 4 bases and J by 7 bases, with 5 bases between the two germline ends. The germline V gene has CDR1 MNHEY and CDR2 SMNVEV (reference sequence). There are 11 residues in the CDR3.

The chain links TRBV6-6 to TRBJ1-6; weak D call: TRBD1 (6 bases). Germline V gives CDR1 MNHNY, CDR2 SVGAGI (reference sequence). The CDR3 contains 13 residues. With 6 bases removed from V and 11 bases from J, the gap between germline ends came to 14 bases. The CDR3 DNA sequence: TGTGCCAGCAGCACAGGGATGGAAGCACCCCTCCACTTT. This sequence encodes CASSTGMEAPLHF.

This rearrangement joins TRBV30 to TRBJ1-2; D may be TRBD1 (5 bases). The germline V gene has CDR1 GTSNPN and CDR2 SVGIG (reference sequence). This CDR3 has 13 amino acids. Trimming took 2 bases from V and 4 from J, leaving 11 bases between them. CDR3 bases: TGTGCCTGGAGTCGGGGGACCTCCTATGGCTACACCTTC. Translating it yields CAWSRGTSYGYTF.

This sequence joins TRBV12-3 or TRBV12-4 and TRBJ2-1; tentatively, D is TRBD1 (5 bases). Trimming removed 6 bases at V and 3 bases at J, with 15 bases between. CDR3 length equals 15 residues. For the CDR3, the DNA is TGTGCCAGCAGAACTCCAGGGATAATCTACAATGAGCAGTTCTTC. It encodes CASRTPGIIYNEQFF.

This clonotype was counted only a few times. This chain joins TRBV20-1 and TRBJ1-2, with a tentative D call TRBD1 (6 bases). The CDR3 runs 12 residues. The germline gives CDR1 DFQATT, CDR2 SNEGSKA (reference sequence). Deletions cut 6 bases from V and 7 bases from J, with 15 bases between. The DNA of the CDR3 is TGCAGTGCCGCGTACACAGGGCTTGGCTACACCTTC. Translation: CSAAYTGLGYTF.

This chain joins TRBV5-6 and TRBJ1-2; 8 bases line up with TRBD1. Looked up from germline, CDR1 is SGHDT and CDR2 is YYEEEE. The length of the CDR3 is 15 residues. The V and J ends lost 3 bases and 6 bases, in that order; junction bases with no gene match: 10. The CDR3 loop reads CASSSIQGAWDGYTF. CDR3 sequence (DNA): TGTGCCAGCAGCTCGATTCAGGGGGCCTGGGATGGCTACACCTTC.